This T cell receptor beta chain was identified in a study of OX40 agonist ivuxolimab in advanced cancers. Whole-study context: Those enrolled were about 80% male, with a mean age of about 66 years and ages from about 20 to 80. Study conclusions and caveats: On average, CD8+ T cells showed a greater number of expanded clones than CD4+. The work left the antigen specificity of expanded peripheral T cells undetermined.

As concerns this clone: Its antigen is not known. Other DNA variants within this sample encode the same CDR3.

This table comes from immunoSEQ multiplex PCR, and its TCRdb copy is limited to in-frame clones, with some not included. The sample carries almost 70,000 clones, about nine tenths recorded once. This TCR was sampled from an adult with an advanced solid tumor such as melanoma, head and neck, liver or kidney cancer. Sequencing was performed on CD4+ or CD8+ T cells sorted from blood, taken in a trial of the OX40 agonist ivuxolimab.

The CDR3 coding sequence is TGTGCCTGGAGTGTACGTCTGGAGACCCAGTACTTC. Its protein is CAWSVRLETQYF. The chain uses TRBV30 and TRBJ2-5; D is undetermined. Trimming took off 0 bases at V and 5 bases at J, with 7 bases between the two ends. Germline V CDR1 and CDR2: GTSNPN, SVGIG (reference sequence). CDR3 size: 12 residues.